This T cell receptor (beta chain) was retrieved from a study of immune cell composition in non-small cell lung cancer. Study-level background: Most cases were lung adenocarcinoma or squamous cell carcinoma. Study outcomes and limitations: Adenocarcinomas with higher top tumour-associated clone frequency had more reactive TILs. Around 75% of squamous and around 34% of adenocarcinoma cases had tumour-associated clones >0.5%. Tumour TCR-beta clonality showed no significant link to smoking pack-years.

Concerning this clone itself: Its antigen is currently unknown.

Germline-derived CDR1 and CDR2 are MDHEN and SYDVKM. The V gene end was trimmed by 1 base and the J gene end by 4 bases; junction bases not matched to a gene: 3. The CDR3 is 14 amino acids. Normal lung was sampled as far from the tumour as possible, at least 3 cm. Some clones are missing from TCRdb's copy, which holds only in-frame ones; the method was immunoSEQ multiplex PCR. The data show 6,200 or so clones, approximately 71% seen once. The TCR was taken from a human donor with non-small cell lung cancer. This chain joins TRBV28 and TRBJ1-2; TRBD1 matches 7 bases. Specimen: non-adjacent lung tissue. The DNA of the CDR3 is TGTGCCAGCAGTTTATCCCGGGACAGCTATGGCTACACCTTC. Its translation is CASSLSRDSYGYTF.